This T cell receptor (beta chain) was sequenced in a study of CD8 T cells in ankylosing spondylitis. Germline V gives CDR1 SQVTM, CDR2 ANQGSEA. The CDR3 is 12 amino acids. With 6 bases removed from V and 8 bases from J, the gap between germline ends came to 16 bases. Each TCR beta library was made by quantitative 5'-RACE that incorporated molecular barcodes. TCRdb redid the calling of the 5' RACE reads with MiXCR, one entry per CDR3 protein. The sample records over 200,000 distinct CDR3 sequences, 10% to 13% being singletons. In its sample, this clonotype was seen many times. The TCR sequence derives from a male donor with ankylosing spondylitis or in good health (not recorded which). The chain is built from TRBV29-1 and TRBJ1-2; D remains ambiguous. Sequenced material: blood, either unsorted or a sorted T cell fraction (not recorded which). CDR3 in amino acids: CSVGGPEGGYTF. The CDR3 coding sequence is TGCAGCGTGGGCGGTCCGGAAGGGGGCTACACCTTC.